One sample yielded the 3 T cell receptor beta chains listed below, sequenced in a study of CD8 T cell repertoires and HIV-1 epitope variants. Assay used: immunoSEQ multiplex PCR; TCRdb lists only in-frame clones, some missing. The sample includes under 100,000 clones, roughly 80% of them seen just once. The material sequenced was uncultured baseline CD8+ T cells from peripheral blood mononuclear cells (PBMCs). The receptor set was obtained from a male donor with HIV.

This chain uses TRBV9 with TRBJ1-1; TRBD1 aligns across 8 bases. This CDR3 is built from 18 residues. CDR1 and CDR2 (germline): SGDLS, YYNGEE. J was trimmed by 2 bases and V by 4 bases; bases with no gene match: 16. CDR3 nucleotide sequence: TGTGCCAGCAGCTCTAGTACTATGCCGACAGGGGAAAACACTGAAGCTTTCTTT. Translated, it gives CASSSSTMPTGENTEAFF.

The chain is built from TRBV2 and TRBJ2-3; D is perhaps TRBD1 (6 bases). V was pared by 6 bases and J by 4 bases, with 14 bases between. The length of the CDR3 is 14 residues. Germline values: CDR1 SNHLY, CDR2 FYNNEI. The chain's CDR3 is CASRATGKSDTQYF. The CDR3 DNA sequence: TGTGCCAGCAGAGCCACAGGGAAATCAGATACGCAGTATTTT.

CDR3 bases: TGTGCCAGCAGCCAAGTGGGGGGTAACATCTACGAGCAGTACTTC. It encodes CASSQVGGNIYEQYF. The V and J genes are TRBV14 and TRBJ2-7, with D possibly matching TRBD2 (6 bases). Looked up from germline, CDR1 is SGHDN and CDR2 is FVKESK. This CDR3 has 15 residues. V gave up 1 base and J gave up 3 bases, with 13 bases separating them.